These 30 T cell receptor beta chains were all obtained from the same sample, sequenced in a study of cytomegalovirus exposure and HLA in healthy donors. A multiplex PCR was run with 60 Vbeta primers and 13 Jbeta primers. Repertoires were generated with immunoSEQ multiplex PCR, while TCRdb's copy carries only in-frame clones and drops some. This table holds 150,000 to 200,000 clones, 81% found once. Sequenced sample: PBMCs. The origin of the receptors is a man aged 35-49 years in good health and CMV-seropositive.

In its sample, this clone was seen once. The rearrangement uses TRBV6-6 and TRBJ2-1; possibly TRBD1 for D (6 bases). The CDR3 extends over 11 amino acids. V lost 10 bases to trimming and J lost 9 bases, with 13 bases between them. The germline V gene encodes CDR1 MNHNY and CDR2 SVGAGI (reference sequence). DNA of the CDR3: TGTGCCATCACCGAAGGGGGTGAGCAGTTCTTC. Protein sequence: CAITEGGEQFF.

The chain uses TRBV18 and TRBJ1-3; 10 bases align to TRBD1. The CDR3 has 16 residues. Germline values: CDR1 KGHSH, CDR2 LQKENI. V lost 3 bases and J lost 4; bases outside the gene matches: 6. In DNA form, the CDR3 reads TGTGCCAGCTCACCCTATGACAGGGGGCCAGGAAACACCATATATTTT. Its protein is CASSPYDRGPGNTIYF.

Regarding this clone: This same CDR3 is encoded by further DNA sequences in the sample. The chain couples TRBV5-1 to TRBJ2-3; D might be TRBD2 (5 bases). This CDR3 has 15 amino acids. CDR1 and CDR2 (germline): SGHRS, YFSETQ. V was shortened by 0 bases and J by 0 bases, with 8 bases between the two germline ends. The CDR3 here is CASSLEGGSTDTQYF. CDR3 DNA: TGCGCCAGCAGCTTGGAAGGCGGGAGCACAGATACGCAGTATTTT.

This CDR3 is CASSLRLAGEADTQYF. In DNA, the CDR3 is TGTGCCAGCAGCCTCCGACTAGCGGGAGAGGCAGATACGCAGTATTTT. The rearrangement links TRBV7-3 to TRBJ2-3; 12 bases map to TRBD2. The CDR3 has 16 residues. Germline V gives CDR1 SGHTA, CDR2 FQGTGA. The junction had 7 bases not matched to a gene; V was cut back by 5 bases and J by 4 bases.

The chain employs TRBV6-6 and TRBJ1-1; a possible D gene is TRBD1 (5 bases). Trimming removed 2 bases at V and 3 bases at J, with 10 bases between. The CDR3 length is 14 residues. Per the germline V gene, CDR1 is MNHNY and CDR2 is SVGAGI (reference sequence). The CDR3 nucleotides are TGTGCCAGCAGTTACGGGGGGAGGTACACTGAAGCTTTCTTT. This gives the protein CASSYGGRYTEAFF.

J is TRBJ1-2 and V is TRBV29-1, with D unresolved. The CDR3 runs to 13 residues. The ends were cut back, 0 bases at V and 8 bases at J, with 13 bases in the middle. Germline assignment: CDR1 SQVTM and CDR2 ANQGSEA. CDR3 residues: CSVEDVRVGGYTF. The CDR3 DNA is TGCAGCGTTGAAGATGTGCGGGTTGGCGGCTACACCTTC. Full variable domain (remainder filled in from reference TRBV29-1 and TRBJ1-2): SAVISQKPSRDICQRGTSLTIQCQVDSQVTMMFWYRQQPGQSLTLIATANQGSEATYESGFVIDKFPISRPNLTFSTLTVSNMSPEDSSIYLCSVEDVRVGGYTFGSGTRLTVV.

This clone was seen a handful of times. The chain joins TRBV19 to TRBJ1-2; 10 positions match TRBD1. Germline CDR1 LNHDA, CDR2 SQIVND (reference sequence). Trimming cost V 2 bases and J 7 bases; bases outside gene matches: 7. This CDR3 comprises 15 residues. CDR3 in DNA: TGTGCCAGTAGTATATGGGACAGGGGTTTAGGTGGCTACACCTTC. It yields the protein CASSIWDRGLGGYTF.

This clone was observed once. J is TRBJ2-7 and V is TRBV6-4; TRBD2 is a possible D gene (7 bases). Germline CDR1 reads MRHNA; CDR2 reads SNTAGT. The ends were cut back, 5 bases at V and 3 bases at J, with 11 bases in the middle. The CDR3 runs 13 residues. CDR3 loop: CASSNREGYEQYF. DNA of the CDR3: TGTGCCAGCAGTAACAGGGAGGGCTACGAGCAGTACTTC.

The rearrangement uses TRBV2 and TRBJ1-6; 9 positions agree with TRBD1. V trimming: 4 bases; J trimming: 8 bases; junction bases outside the gene matches: 3. The CDR3 extends over 14 amino acids. The germline V gene encodes CDR1 SNHLY and CDR2 FYNNEI. CDR3 DNA: TGTGCCAGCAGTGTTCGGACAGGGGATTCACCCCTCCACTTT. This translates into CASSVRTGDSPLHF. The complete variable domain, with remaining parts taken from reference TRBV2 and TRBJ1-6, reads EPEVTQTPSHQVTQMGQEVILRCVPISNHLYFYWYRQILGQKVEFLVSFYNNEISEKSEIFDDQFSVERPDGSNFTLKIRSTKLEDSAMYFCASSVRTGDSPLHFGNGTRLTVT.

V and J are TRBV6-6 and TRBJ2-2; 7 nucleotides line up with TRBD2. The J segment lost 8 bases and the V segment lost 5 bases, leaving 11 bases of the junction unmatched. The CDR3 runs to 15 residues. Germline loops: CDR1 MNHNY, CDR2 SVGAGI (reference sequence). The CDR3 here is CASSGGLSTWGELFF. The CDR3 DNA follows: TGTGCCAGCAGTGGGGGACTATCGACGTGGGGGGAGCTGTTTTTT.

The V and J genes are TRBV4-2 and TRBJ2-6; 7 nucleotides agree with TRBD1. The CDR3 covers 18 residues. Germline values: CDR1 LGHNA, CDR2 YNFKEQ. Trimming took 1 base from V and 1 from J; bases not matched to a gene: 7. The CDR3 region has the DNA TGTGCCAGCAGCCAAGCCGGGCCAGGGGGTTCTGGGGCCAACGTCCTGACTTTC. Translation gives CASSQAGPGGSGANVLTF.

The V gene is TRBV29-1, the J gene TRBJ2-7; TRBD2 matches 8 bases. This CDR3 contains 21 residues. CDR1 is SQVTM, CDR2 ANQGSEA, per germline. V lost 5 bases to trimming and J lost 5 bases; unmatched junction nucleotides: 32. CDR3 nucleotides: TGCAGCGTTCGTACTATAGGGAGGGTGGGGACAAGCGGGAGAGTTACCCACGAGCAGTACTTC. This codes for CSVRTIGRVGTSGRVTHEQYF.

V usage is TRBV2 and J usage is TRBJ2-3; 9 nucleotides line up with TRBD1. Germline assignment: CDR1 SNHLY and CDR2 FYNNEI. V lost 6 bases to trimming and J lost 0 bases; unmatched junction nucleotides: 7. The CDR3 is made up of 16 amino acids. The CDR3 here is CASRTGQGTSTDTQYF. The CDR3 bases are TGTGCCAGCAGAACTGGACAGGGGACAAGCACAGATACGCAGTATTTT.

The rearrangement links TRBV6-5 to TRBJ2-3, with 7 positions matching TRBD1. Losses at the gene ends were 5 bases for V and 2 bases for J; bases not matched to a gene: 7. CDR1 and CDR2 (germline): MNHEY, SVGAGI. CDR3 length: 15 residues. Here the CDR3 reads CASSALGGDTDTQYF. The CDR3 nucleotides read TGTGCCAGCAGTGCCCTAGGGGGCGACACAGATACGCAGTATTTT.

The V and J genes are TRBV19 and TRBJ2-7; TRBD2 matches 7 bases. The CDR3 totals 15 residues. The V gene's germline CDR1 is LNHDA and CDR2 SQIVND (reference sequence). V was clipped by 5 bases and J by 3 bases; unmatched bases: 10. This CDR3 is CASSPLGGGVYEQYF. The CDR3 nucleotides read TGTGCCAGTAGTCCACTGGGCGGGGGAGTCTACGAGCAGTACTTC.

The CDR3 DNA reads TGTGCCAGCAGTTTTGCAGGGGCGCGGTACGAGCAGTACTTC. This encodes CASSFAGARYEQYF. This rearrangement joins TRBV27 to TRBJ2-7, with D possibly being TRBD1 (6 bases). The CDR3 runs to 14 residues. The germline V gene encodes CDR1 MNHEY and CDR2 SMNVEV (reference sequence). Trimming removed 3 bases at V and 4 bases at J, with 13 bases between.

J is TRBJ2-3 and V is TRBV29-1; D not certain. CDR1 is SQVTM and CDR2 is ANQGSEA in the germline V gene. This CDR3 comprises 11 residues. V was trimmed by 3 bases and J by 9 bases, leaving 10 bases between them. As DNA, the CDR3 is TGCAGCGTTGAGCGGCTGTTCACGCAGTATTTT. Its translation is CSVERLFTQYF.

The chain uses TRBV5-6 and TRBJ2-1; 14 bases are a match to TRBD2. CDR1 is SGHDT and CDR2 is YYEEEE in the germline V gene. The trim removed 5 bases at V and 8 bases at J, leaving 12 bases unmatched. The length of the CDR3 is 17 residues. CDR3 amino acids: CASSSTGTSGSGDEQFF. The DNA for the CDR3 is TGTGCCAGCAGTTCTACCGGGACTAGCGGGAGCGGAGATGAGCAGTTCTTC.

The V gene is TRBV7-3, the J gene TRBJ2-7, with 7 bases fitting TRBD1. From germline, CDR1 is SGHTA and CDR2 FQGTGA. Trimming took 2 bases from V and 5 from J; bases not matched to a gene: 9. This CDR3 has 15 residues. For the CDR3, the DNA is TGTGCCAGCAGCTTAGCTCAGACAGGGTTCGACGAGCAGTACTTC. Translation: CASSLAQTGFDEQYF.

This chain uses TRBV7-9 with TRBJ1-5; tentatively, D is TRBD1 (6 bases). The V end lost 2 bases, the J end lost 7 bases, and 12 bases lay between the germline ends. CDR3 length: 14 residues. The germline CDR1 and CDR2 sequences are SEHNR and FQNEAQ (reference sequence). The CDR3 nucleotides are TGTGCCAGCAGCTTATTTAGGGGGTGGCAGCCCCAGCATTTT. This sequence encodes CASSLFRGWQPQHF.

The V call is TRBV27, the J call TRBJ1-3; D gene unclear. V lost 6 bases, J lost 0 bases, and 6 bases lay in between. The germline V gene has CDR1 MNHEY and CDR2 SMNVEV (reference sequence). The CDR3 length is 13 residues. CDR3 protein: CASRLNSGNTIYF. The CDR3 coding sequence is TGTGCCAGCAGACTAAACTCTGGAAACACCATATATTTT.

This clone has just a few counts. This chain links TRBV5-1 with TRBJ2-7, with D possibly being TRBD1 (5 bases). Germline assignment: CDR1 SGHRS and CDR2 YFSETQ. This CDR3 contains 13 residues. Trimming shortened V by 1 base and J by 3 bases, and 8 bases separated the two germline ends. CDR3 loop: CASSLTGDYEQYF. The CDR3 bases are TGCGCCAGCAGCTTGACAGGAGACTACGAGCAGTACTTC.

The chain combines TRBV2 with TRBJ2-3; maybe TRBD1 (5 bases). The CDR3 is made up of 16 amino acids. Germline CDR1 reads SNHLY; CDR2 reads FYNNEI. V was cut by 3 bases and J by 1 base, with 14 bases left in between. The DNA of the CDR3 is TGTGCCAGCAGTGAGTCTTTGGGGCACGGCACAGATACGCAGTATTTT. This codes for CASSESLGHGTDTQYF.

This clone was seen only once. V gene TRBV5-4 combines with J gene TRBJ1-6; unclear D gene. This CDR3 region has 15 residues. CDR1 and CDR2 (germline): SGHNT, YYREEE (reference sequence). Trimming pared 4 bases from V and 11 bases from J, leaving 19 bases between. The DNA for the CDR3 is TGTGCCAGCAGCCAAGATACCTTAACGCCTACACCCCTCCACTTT. Translated: CASSQDTLTPTPLHF.

The V call is TRBV4-3, the J call TRBJ1-2, with 7 bases that match TRBD1. The junction had 5 bases not matched to a gene; V was cut back by 0 bases and J by 4 bases. The V gene's germline CDR1 is LGHNA and CDR2 YSLEER. The CDR3 has 15 residues. The CDR3 coding sequence is TGCGCCAGCAGCCAAGAGACAGGGTTTTCCTATGGCTACACCTTC. The encoded protein is CASSQETGFSYGYTF.

For this clone: An end of the junction differs from the germline gene, which may be a read error. The V gene is TRBV19, the J gene TRBJ1-3; D unresolved. The CDR3 sequence is 14 residues long. Germline CDR1 LNHDA, CDR2 SQIVND (reference sequence). CDR3 residues: CASSLMRDGNIIYF. The CDR3 nucleotides read TGTGCCAGTAGTCTCATGAGGGATGGAAACATCATATATTTT.

The chain carries TRBV9 and TRBJ1-5; 7 bases are shared with TRBD1. This CDR3 is 17 amino acids long. CDR1 and CDR2 (germline): SGDLS, YYNGEE. After removal of 6 bases from V and 0 bases from J, the junction contained 12 bases not matched to a gene. The chain's CDR3 is CASKKGGDSYSNQPQHF. The DNA for the CDR3 is TGTGCCAGCAAGAAGGGTGGGGACAGCTATAGCAATCAGCCCCAGCATTTT.

This clone occurred a few times. The chain uses TRBV4-2 and TRBJ1-3; 7 bases are a match to TRBD1. The CDR3 has 18 residues. The V gene end was trimmed by 0 bases and the J gene end by 2 bases; junction bases not matched to a gene: 10. The germline gives CDR1 LGHNA, CDR2 YNFKEQ. CDR3 sequence reads: CASSQDKKGALPGNTIYF. CDR3 sequence (DNA): TGTGCCAGCAGCCAAGATAAGAAGGGGGCTCTGCCTGGAAACACCATATATTTT.

The DNA for the CDR3 is TGTGCCAGCAGCTTGGATCGACAGGCGAGTGGAGATACGCAGTATTTT. It specifies CASSLDRQASGDTQYF. The rearrangement uses TRBV5-4 and TRBJ2-3; possibly TRBD1 for D (6 bases). The CDR3 is 16 amino acids. Trimming stripped 0 bases from V and 5 bases from J, with 16 bases between. Germline V gene sequence: CDR1 SGHNT, CDR2 YYREEE (reference sequence).

The rearrangement links TRBV18 to TRBJ1-1; D unclear. With 0 bases removed from V and 4 bases from J, the gap between germline ends came to 15 bases. CDR1 and CDR2 (germline): KGHSH, LQKENI. This CDR3 contains 16 residues. CDR3 DNA: TGTGCCAGCTCACCACCTCATGCTGGAGGGAGCACTGAAGCTTTCTTT. This encodes CASSPPHAGGSTEAFF.